This entry lists 32 T cell receptor beta chains sequenced from one sample in a study of regulatory T cells in long-lasting Graves disease. The time point: newly diagnosed GD, antithyroid drugs for less than 3 months. RNA isolated from PBMCs was used to make the TCR library. Arm-PCR of CDR3 regions and iRepertoire HTBI primers were used to build TCR beta libraries. Using its own MiXCR run on the multiplex PCR reads, TCRdb lists one record per CDR3 protein. The sample has a few hundred thousand distinct CDR3 sequences; 15% are singletons. In addition, the sample was reused for a study of T cells in Graves' hyperthyroidism and ophthalmopathy.

The sequences come from peripheral blood mononuclear cells (PBMCs), collected at new diagnosis, from a patient treated with antithyroid drugs. The receptors stem from a woman aged 40 to 50 with Graves disease.

This clonotype was detected a few times. The chain joins TRBV27 to TRBJ2-7; TRBD2 is a possible D gene (5 bases). The CDR3 has 13 amino acids. Per the germline V gene, CDR1 is MNHEY and CDR2 is SMNVEV (reference sequence). Trimming shortened V by 4 bases and J by 5 bases, and 12 bases separated the two germline ends. The CDR3 spells CASSSGGWNEQYF. For the CDR3, the DNA is TGTGCCAGCAGTTCCGGAGGCTGGAACGAGCAGTACTTC.

The genes are TRBV28 and TRBJ2-5; weak D call: TRBD2 (6 bases). The CDR3 covers 16 residues. Germline assignment: CDR1 MDHEN and CDR2 SYDVKM. The V gene lost 3 bases and the J gene lost 1 base, with 15 bases spanning the gap. The DNA of the CDR3 is TGTGCCAGCAGTTTGGAGGGAGTCCTGTGCCAAGAGACCCAGTACTTC. Amino acids: CASSLEGVLCQETQYF.

Many counts were recorded for this clonotype. CDR3 nucleotide sequence: TGTGCCAGCAGGCAAGACAGGGGGCCGAACCACTCCTACGAGCAGTACTTC. Its protein is CASRQDRGPNHSYEQYF. V usage is TRBV27 and J usage is TRBJ2-7, with 10 bases fitting TRBD1. Germline CDR1 MNHEY, CDR2 SMNVEV (reference sequence). The J segment lost 0 bases and the V segment lost 6 bases, leaving 11 bases of the junction unmatched. The CDR3 runs 17 residues.

This clonotype was recorded many times. The CDR3 region is CASSSRLAGVKDTQYF. CDR3 nucleotide sequence: TGTGCCAGCAGTTCCCGACTAGCGGGAGTAAAAGATACGCAGTATTTT. J is TRBJ2-3 and V is TRBV27, with TRBD2 matching over 12 bases. The CDR3 is made up of 16 amino acids. Germline assignment: CDR1 MNHEY and CDR2 SMNVEV (reference sequence). Trimming at V came to 4 bases and at J to 5 bases, leaving 7 bases not matched to a gene.

This clonotype was counted at least ten times. The genes are TRBV28 and TRBJ1-1; 9 bases map to TRBD1. This CDR3 is built from 14 residues. The junction had 6 bases not matched to a gene; V was cut back by 6 bases and J by 4 bases. Looked up from germline, CDR1 is MDHEN and CDR2 is SYDVKM. In DNA, the CDR3 is TGTGCCAGCAGATCCGGGACAGGGACCACTGAAGCTTTCTTT. The encoded protein is CASRSGTGTTEAFF.

This clonotype has a count of ten or more. At one boundary the junction diverges from the germline segment, which might be a read error. This sequence joins TRBV12-3 or TRBV12-4 and TRBJ2-1; 8 bases fit TRBD1. The CDR3 contains 11 residues. Here the CDR3 DNA reads TGTGCCAGCAGTCTCGGACAGGGCCAATCCTTC. Translating gives CASSLGQGQSF.

This clonotype was counted between two and nine times. V and J are TRBV12-3 or TRBV12-4 and TRBJ1-3; D is unresolved. Trimming pared 5 bases from V and 0 bases from J, leaving 11 bases between. The CDR3 totals 15 residues. CDR3 region: CASSELPFSGNTIYF. CDR3 bases: TGTGCCAGCAGTGAGTTGCCCTTCTCTGGAAACACCATATATTTT.

Regarding this clonotype: A much larger clone sits a single nucleotide away, making a read error possible. The final CDR3 position lacks the conserved phenylalanine or tryptophan, pointing to a likely read error. This chain links TRBV7-8 with TRBJ2-5; tentative D call: TRBD2 (6 bases). This CDR3 spans 14 amino acids. Trimming took 5 bases from V and 3 from J, leaving 13 bases between them. The germline gives CDR1 SGHVS, CDR2 FQNEAQ. CDR3 nucleotides: TGTGCCAGCAGCATGACTAGAGAGAAAGAGACCCAGTACCTC. Translated, it gives CASSMTREKETQYL.

V gene TRBV20-1 combines with J gene TRBJ1-2; 10 bases map to TRBD1. The CDR3 has 13 residues. The V segment lost 5 bases and the J segment 1 base; nucleotides outside the gene matches: 1. Germline CDR1 DFQATT, CDR2 SNEGSKA (reference sequence). CDR3 protein: CSADRGLNYGYTF. CDR3 sequence (DNA): TGCAGTGCTGACAGGGGGCTTAACTATGGCTACACCTTC.

The chain is built from TRBV2 and TRBJ2-1; no firm D call. The CDR3 extends over 15 amino acids. V dropped 6 bases and J dropped 9 bases, with 21 bases sitting between them. Germline-derived CDR1 and CDR2 are SNHLY and FYNNEI. This CDR3 reads CASSQPDIDGGEQFF. CDR3 bases: TGTGCCAGCAGCCAACCCGACATCGACGGCGGTGAGCAGTTCTTC.

This clonotype was detected a few times. This chain connects TRBV5-1 to TRBJ2-6; 11 bases are shared with TRBD1. Germline CDR1 is SGHRS and CDR2 is YFSETQ. V gave up 4 bases and J gave up 1 base; unmatched junction bases: 4. The CDR3 loop spans 17 amino acids. For the CDR3, the DNA is TGCGCCAGCAGCGTGGACAGGGGGCGGTCTGGGGCCAACGTCCTGACTTTC. This gives the protein CASSVDRGRSGANVLTF.

This clonotype was observed many times. V is TRBV7-9 and J is TRBJ1-5, with D hard to call. This CDR3 contains 13 residues. V lost 6 bases, J lost 4 bases, and 10 bases lay in between. Germline V gene data show CDR1 as SEHNR and CDR2 as FQNEAQ (reference sequence). This CDR3 is CASSQSGNQPQHF. CDR3 nucleotides: TGTGCCAGCAGTCAATCAGGTAATCAGCCCCAGCATTTT.

The sample holds a few counts of this clonotype. This chain uses TRBV3-1 with TRBJ1-1; D gene unclear. The CDR3 consists of 15 residues. Per the germline V gene, CDR1 is LGHDT and CDR2 is YNNKEL (reference sequence). Trimming took off 4 bases at V and 2 bases at J, with 14 bases between the two ends. CDR3 DNA: TGTGCCAGCAGCCGCACGGCACAGCCAAACACTGAAGCTTTCTTT. It specifies CASSRTAQPNTEAFF.

The J gene is TRBJ2-5, the V gene TRBV6-2 or TRBV6-3; D remains ambiguous. Germline V lookup: CDR1 MNHEY, CDR2 SVGEGT. V was pared by 5 bases and J by 1 base, with 17 bases between. CDR3 length equals 16 residues. CDR3: CASSNNYIAGQETQYF. For the CDR3, the DNA is TGTGCCAGCAGTAACAACTACATAGCCGGCCAAGAGACCCAGTACTTC.

This clonotype was seen at least ten times. The chain recombines TRBV24-1 with TRBJ1-2; 7 bases line up with TRBD1. Losses at the gene ends were 5 bases for V and 4 bases for J; bases not matched to a gene: 6. The CDR3 totals 14 residues. Germline CDR1 reads KGHDR; CDR2 reads SFDVKD. CDR3 sequence reads: CATSGNRGGYGYTF. As DNA, the CDR3 is TGTGCCACCAGTGGCAACAGGGGAGGCTATGGCTACACCTTC.

This clonotype occurred many times. The rearrangement links TRBV20-1 to TRBJ2-3; TRBD1 aligns across 12 bases. Germline lookup yields CDR1 DFQATT and CDR2 SNEGSKA (reference sequence). With 2 bases clipped from V and 6 bases from J, the junction kept 9 bases outside the gene matches. The CDR3 runs 16 residues. The CDR3 coding sequence is TGCAGTGCTAGAAACCGGGACAGGGGGCTATCGGATACGCAGTATTTT. It codes for CSARNRDRGLSDTQYF.

Points on this clonotype: This may be a read error, as it is one base from a much larger clone. The V call is TRBV12-5, the J call TRBJ2-5; no clear D gene. Trimming shortened V by 6 bases and J by 4 bases, and 6 bases separated the two germline ends. CDR3 length equals 11 residues. CDR1 is LGHNT, CDR2 FRNRAP, per germline. CDR3 in amino acids: CASGPRETQYF. CDR3 DNA sequence: TGTGCTAGTGGCCCACGAGAGACCCAGTACTTC.

The chain has TRBV18 and TRBJ2-6; D remains ambiguous. Per the germline V gene, CDR1 is KGHSH and CDR2 is LQKENI. The CDR3 covers 17 residues. Trimming shortened V by 2 bases and J by 0 bases, and 11 bases separated the two germline ends. CDR3 sequence reads: CASSPGFKGSGANVLTF. The CDR3, as DNA: TGTGCCAGCTCACCAGGTTTCAAGGGCTCTGGGGCCAACGTCCTGACTTTC.

The rearrangement joins TRBV5-1 to TRBJ2-1; unclear D gene. V gave up 4 bases and J gave up 9 bases, with 8 bases separating them. This CDR3 comprises 11 residues. Per germline, CDR1 SGHRS and CDR2 YFSETQ. The CDR3 coding sequence is TGCGCCAGCAGCGCTAGTGGTGAGCAGTTCTTC. Translation gives CASSASGEQFF.

There are a few counts of this clonotype. The gene calls are TRBV4-3 and TRBJ1-4; D is ambiguous. Germline V gene sequence: CDR1 LGHNA, CDR2 YSLEER. V lost 6 bases and J 7 bases, leaving 24 bases between the germline ends. This CDR3 has 17 amino acids. CDR3 amino acids: CASRPSPHGVFGEKLFF. CDR3 sequence (DNA): TGCGCCAGCAGACCAAGCCCCCACGGGGTTTTTGGTGAAAAACTGTTTTTT.

In its sample, this clonotype was seen a few times. V and J are TRBV15 and TRBJ1-4, with a weak D call TRBD1 (5 bases). The CDR3 runs 14 residues. From germline, CDR1 is LNHNV and CDR2 YYDKDF (reference sequence). V was clipped by 3 bases and J by 8 bases, with 13 bases between them. CDR3 DNA: TGTGCCACCAGCAGCCGGGGGGGAGGAGAAAAACTGTTTTTT. It yields the protein CATSSRGGGEKLFF. The whole variable domain, remainder taken from reference TRBV15 and TRBJ1-4, is DAMVIQNPRYQVTQFGKPVTLSCSQTLNHNVMYWYQQKSSQAPKLLFHYYDKDFNNEADTPDNFQSRRPNTSFCFLDIRSPGLGDTAMYLCATSSRGGGEKLFFGSGTQLSVL.

Worth noting for this clonotype: A clone one base away is much larger, so this may be a read error. V is TRBV3-1 and J is TRBJ2-5, with no clear D. The CDR3 length is 14 residues. CDR1 LGHDT and CDR2 YNNKEL come from the germline V gene (reference sequence). Here the CDR3 DNA reads TGTGTCAGCAGCCAACCGGGTGCCATCGGGACCCAGTACTTC. Protein sequence: CVSSQPGAIGTQYF.

The table lists this clonotype with many counts. This chain uses TRBV7-2 with TRBJ2-1; a possible D gene is TRBD1 (5 bases). Trimming cost V 1 base and J 10 bases, with 14 bases left between them. The CDR3 runs to 14 residues. Germline values: CDR1 SGHTA, CDR2 FQGNSA. The CDR3 sequence is CASSLDKWQGEQFF. In DNA, the CDR3 is TGTGCCAGCAGCTTAGATAAGTGGCAGGGAGAGCAGTTCTTC.

There are many counts of this clonotype. The chain employs TRBV5-6 and TRBJ2-7; D remains ambiguous. V was trimmed by 4 bases and J by 12 bases, leaving 14 bases between them. The germline CDR1 and CDR2 sequences are SGHDT and YYEEEE. The CDR3 length is 11 residues. Written as DNA, the CDR3 is TGTGCCAGCAGCAAAATGGGGTTGCGGTACTTC. It codes for CASSKMGLRYF.

In this sample, this clonotype turned up many times. The V call is TRBV27, the J call TRBJ2-1; a weak D match, TRBD1 (6 bases). From germline, CDR1 is MNHEY and CDR2 SMNVEV (reference sequence). The CDR3 sequence is 19 residues long. V was cut by 8 bases and J by 8 bases, with 34 bases left in between. CDR3 sequence reads: CASGTTERLLIKQGYEQFF. The CDR3 DNA is TGTGCCAGCGGTACGACAGAAAGGTTGTTGATAAAACAGGGATATGAGCAGTTCTTC.

This clonotype appeared many times. The chain uses TRBV12-3 or TRBV12-4 and TRBJ2-1; either TRBD1 or TRBD2 may supply D (5 bases each). V was trimmed by 3 bases and J by 3 bases, leaving 12 bases between them. CDR3 size: 15 residues. DNA of the CDR3: TGTGCCAGCAGTTTCCAGGGAGATATCTACAATGAGCAGTTCTTC. Translation gives CASSFQGDIYNEQFF.

The CDR3 protein is CASVGGTSNQPQHF. The DNA of the CDR3 is TGTGCCAGTGTGGGGGGCACGAGCAATCAGCCCCAGCATTTT. The rearrangement uses TRBV28 and TRBJ1-5; the D gene is possibly TRBD1 (6 bases). The CDR3 sequence is 14 residues long. Trimming removed 9 bases from V and 1 base from J, with 13 bases in between. Germline assignment: CDR1 MDHEN and CDR2 SYDVKM.

This clonotype was seen ten or more times. V gene TRBV27 combines with J gene TRBJ2-7; D remains unclear. V lost 5 bases and J 3 bases, leaving 14 bases between the germline ends. The CDR3 length is 14 residues. Germline lookup yields CDR1 MNHEY and CDR2 SMNVEV (reference sequence). CDR3 DNA sequence: TGTGCCAGCAGTCCCACCGCGAGACTCTACGAGCAGTACTTC. It encodes CASSPTARLYEQYF.

This clonotype was seen more than once but under ten times. The chain joins TRBV6-2 or TRBV6-3 to TRBJ2-7; a possible D gene is TRBD1 (5 bases). Looked up from germline, CDR1 is MNHEY and CDR2 is SVGEGT. Trimming pared 6 bases from V and 2 bases from J, leaving 17 bases between. This CDR3 contains 15 residues. CDR3 bases: TGTGCCAGCAGAGCTCCAGGGAAGCGAACCTACGAGCAGTACTTC. Protein sequence: CASRAPGKRTYEQYF.

The chain has TRBV19 and TRBJ1-5, with TRBD1 matching 7 bases. The junction had 8 bases not matched to a gene; V was cut back by 4 bases and J by 5 bases. Germline CDR1 LNHDA, CDR2 SQIVND (reference sequence). The CDR3 is 15 residues long. CDR3 nucleotides: TGTGCCAGTAGTACCCGGGACAGCCTACATCAGCCCCAGCATTTT. It yields the protein CASSTRDSLHQPQHF.

At least ten counts were recorded for this clonotype. V is TRBV28 and J is TRBJ2-7; 8 nucleotides align to TRBD1. With V trimmed by 7 bases and J by 0 bases, 8 bases remained unmatched. CDR1 and CDR2 (germline): MDHEN, SYDVKM. There are 15 residues in the CDR3. CDR3 protein: CASTTGQVSSYEQYF. DNA of the CDR3: TGTGCCAGCACCACGGGACAGGTTAGCTCCTACGAGCAGTACTTC.

The table lists this clonotype with a few counts. The chain joins TRBV4-3 to TRBJ2-1; D is uncertain. Trimming removed 2 bases at V and 0 bases at J, with 11 bases between. This CDR3 comprises 16 residues. Germline assignment: CDR1 LGHNA and CDR2 YSLEER. This chain's CDR3 is CASSQFYASSYNEQFF. The CDR3 region has the DNA TGCGCCAGCAGCCAATTTTATGCCAGCTCCTACAATGAGCAGTTCTTC.